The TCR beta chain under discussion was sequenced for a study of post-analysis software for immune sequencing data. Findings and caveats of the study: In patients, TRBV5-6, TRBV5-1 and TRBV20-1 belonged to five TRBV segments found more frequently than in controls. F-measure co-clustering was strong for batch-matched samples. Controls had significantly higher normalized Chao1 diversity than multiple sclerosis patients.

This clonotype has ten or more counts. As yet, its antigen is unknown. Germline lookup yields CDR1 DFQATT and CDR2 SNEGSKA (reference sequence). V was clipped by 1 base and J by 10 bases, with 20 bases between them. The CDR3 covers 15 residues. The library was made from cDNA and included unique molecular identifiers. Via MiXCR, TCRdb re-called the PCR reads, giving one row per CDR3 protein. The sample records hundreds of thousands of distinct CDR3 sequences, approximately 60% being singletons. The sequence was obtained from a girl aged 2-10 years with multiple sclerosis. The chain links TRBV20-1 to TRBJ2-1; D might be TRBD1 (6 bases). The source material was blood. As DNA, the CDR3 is TGCAGTGCTAGAGCAGAGTCTAGGGGACATCGGGAGCAGTTCTTC. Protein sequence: CSARAESRGHREQFF.